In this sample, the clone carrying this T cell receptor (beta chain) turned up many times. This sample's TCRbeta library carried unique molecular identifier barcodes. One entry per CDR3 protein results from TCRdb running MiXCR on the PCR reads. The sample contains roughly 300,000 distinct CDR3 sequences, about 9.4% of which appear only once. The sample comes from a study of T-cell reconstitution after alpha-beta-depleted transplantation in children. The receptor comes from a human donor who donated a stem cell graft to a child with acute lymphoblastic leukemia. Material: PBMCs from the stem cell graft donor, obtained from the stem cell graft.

This CDR3 is CASSPTGPYNEQFF. For the CDR3, the DNA is TGTGCCAGCAGCCCCACGGGTCCGTACAATGAGCAGTTCTTC. V gene TRBV7-3 combines with J gene TRBJ2-1; D uncertain. The ends were cut back, 5 bases at V and 4 bases at J, with 12 bases in the middle. The germline CDR1 and CDR2 sequences are SGHTA and FQGTGA. The CDR3 is 14 residues long.